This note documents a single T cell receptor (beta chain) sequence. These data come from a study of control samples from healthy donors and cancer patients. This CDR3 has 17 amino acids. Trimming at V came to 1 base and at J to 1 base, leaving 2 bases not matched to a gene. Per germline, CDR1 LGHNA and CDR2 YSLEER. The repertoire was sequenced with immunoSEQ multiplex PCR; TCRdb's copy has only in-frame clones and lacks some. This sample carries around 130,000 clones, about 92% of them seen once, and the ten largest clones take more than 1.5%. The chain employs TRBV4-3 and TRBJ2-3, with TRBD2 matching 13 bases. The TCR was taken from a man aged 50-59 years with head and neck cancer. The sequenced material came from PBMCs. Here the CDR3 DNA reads TGCGCCAGCAGCCAAGCCGGGACTAGCGGGGGCACAGATACGCAGTATTTT. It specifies CASSQAGTSGGTDTQYF.